This paragraph covers one T cell receptor (beta chain) sequence. Profiling relied on immunoSEQ multiplex PCR, and the TCRdb table lists in-frame clones only, not all of them. The sample includes about 270,000 clones, approximately 76% seen only once; the top ten take approximately 5.1%. The sample is drawn from a study of cytotoxic CD8 clonotypes in ibrutinib-treated CLL. This CDR3 has 15 amino acids. The V end was cut by 4 bases, the J end by 0 bases, with 12 bases between. Germline CDR1 SGHDN, CDR2 FVKESK. The material was PBMCs, obtained at disease progression, from a patient treated with ibrutinib. V is TRBV14 and J is TRBJ1-1; no definite D call. The receptor's source is a human donor with chronic lymphocytic leukemia. The CDR3 loop reads CASSPIRQVNTEAFF. The CDR3 DNA follows: TGTGCCAGCAGCCCAATTCGGCAGGTGAACACTGAAGCTTTCTTT.